This T cell receptor beta chain derives from a study of CD8 T cells in ankylosing spondylitis. Study results and caveats: Some of these motif variants have turned up before, in reports on reactive arthritis synovial fluid and blood.

By quantitative 5'-RACE with molecular barcodes, the TCR beta libraries were made. TCRdb processed the 5' RACE reads anew with MiXCR; each CDR3 protein has one entry. This sample carries about 250,000 distinct CDR3 sequences, more than 20% of them seen once, and the ten largest clones take about 0.6%. This CDR3 comprises 13 residues. V lost 6 bases to trimming and J lost 5 bases; unmatched junction nucleotides: 4. Note on this clonotype: What it recognizes is unknown.

This clonotype was obtained from a male donor with ankylosing spondylitis or in good health (not recorded which). Sequencing input: blood, either unsorted or a sorted T cell fraction (not recorded which). This chain joins TRBV12-3 or TRBV12-4 and TRBJ1-2; 9 bases align to TRBD1. The CDR3 DNA follows: TGTGCCAGCAGGCGGACAGGGGTTTATGGCTACACCTTC. This translates into CASRRTGVYGYTF.